The T cell receptor beta chain under discussion was sequenced for a study of PD-L1 blockade in urothelial cancer listed by TCRdb under 2017. Broadly, across the study: All patients started therapy in about 2014 and received atezolizumab 1,200 mg intravenously every 3 weeks. About 85% of the 29 patients were identified as males with urothelial cancer of bladder origin, and a prior smoking history was reported by 18 of 29 patients. An ECOG performance status of 0 or 1 was recorded for the patients, and 0 to 3 prior chemotherapy regimens had been received by the patients. Blood samples were analyzed at two time points: 3 weeks after treatment start (second dose) and 6 weeks after treatment start. Blood samples yielded a median of about 150,000 T cells and more than 75,000 unique TCRs, with median clonality around 0.084. The study, an exploratory multi-omic analysis, examined somatic, immune and clinical correlates of response to PD-L1 blockade with atezolizumab in urothelial cancer. Pretreatment tumor samples, along with matched peripheral blood collected serially before and after atezolizumab treatment, underwent TCR sequencing. Progression-free survival longer than 6 months counted as durable clinical benefit, and TCR features were additionally tested against both progression-free and overall survival. Whole exome sequencing and RNA sequencing of pretreatment tumors were performed alongside TCR sequencing in the same patients. Nine patients reached durable clinical benefit, while around 19 patients did not. Pretreatment blood TCR-seq was available for about 27 patients, at least one posttreatment blood collection was obtained for around 24 patients, and tumor TCR-seq was available for around 24 patients.

To estimate absolute template abundance from read counts, synthetic TCR analog templates were spiked into each PCR. The immunoSEQ assay used bias-controlled V and J gene primers to amplify TCRbeta CDR3 regions from genomic DNA. Sequencing of rearranged TCRbeta segments was performed at approximately 20X coverage. Per the original workflow: Clustering was used to correct sequencing errors, and CDR3s were annotated against IMGT so that V, D and J genes could be assigned. Out-of-frame and stop-codon sequences were excluded, and only productive TCRbeta rearrangements were used in downstream analyses. Clonality was calculated as one minus the Shannon entropy normalized by the log of the number of unique productive sequences. Fisher's exact test with Benjamini-Hochberg correction, at a threshold of adjusted p below 0.01, was used to find clones that differed between time points or between blood and tumor. Drawn from immuneACCESS, this table holds only the in-frame rearrangements with V and J called that TCRdb kept. Clones are partly lost; checked studies trace under half to an unresolved V gene and leave the rest unexplained. That table gives V, J and clone size, and the DNA gave D and trimming. Across this sample there are about 120,000 clones, with about 89% seen only once. The ten largest clones add up to approximately 1.7% of the sample.

Explained via the paper, the time point label denotes: peripheral blood 6 weeks after treatment start. A cohort of some 29 patients with locally advanced or metastatic urothelial carcinoma, treated at Memorial Sloan Kettering on a trial protocol, was included. Peripheral blood mononuclear cells were collected from each patient pretreatment and during treatment, giving between 1 and 8 total time points per patient. The Qiagen DNeasy Blood extraction kit was used to purify genomic DNA from total PBMCs and tumor samples. PBMCs were collected pretreatment and during treatment, and were isolated and stored as previously described. Study-wide conclusions, independent of this receptor: Because of the small sample size (n ≈ 31) and the many exploratory analyses performed, the results are intended to be regarded as hypothesis-generating. Patients with durable benefit showed greater expansion of tumor-associated TCR clones in peripheral blood 3 weeks after starting treatment (n ≈ 20, p = 0.022). A pretreatment peripheral blood TCR clonality below the median was linked to improved progression-free and overall survival.

Of note for this clone: Its antigen is still unknown. One base away there is no much larger clone; base qualities are not given.

The receptor's source is a man aged 55 to 69 with urothelial cancer. The sample consisted of PBMCs, taken around atezolizumab (anti-PD-L1) treatment.

The nucleotide sequence is TGTGCCGGACATAGCGGGAGGGCCCCAGATACGCAGTATTTT. It codes for CAGHSGRAPDTQYF. Recombination joined TRBV7-2 with TRBJ2-3; a stretch of 11 junction bases matches TRBD2. Compared with germline, V lacks 11 bases and J lacks 4 bases; bases without a gene match: 8. CDR3 length: 14 amino acids, cysteine to phenylalanine. Only CDR3 DNA remains: 42 bases, in frame from the first base. CDR1 and CDR2, per the germline V gene, are SGHTA and FQGNSA.